This record covers a single T cell receptor (beta chain). Its antigen remains unknown. The entry originates in a study of shared clonotypes between healthy human individuals. Study-wide background: Donors had three CD4 naive, three CD4 memory, two CD8 naive and one CD8 memory plate apiece. Findings and caveats of the study: Sequencing depth was expected to affect clonotype sharing among donors.

Data came from immunoSEQ multiplex PCR; TCRdb stores just in-frame clones and leaves some out. Of some 1,400,000 clones listed, more than 95% are singletons. V was pared by 2 bases and J by 10 bases, with 10 bases between. This CDR3 contains 12 residues. Germline CDR1 KGHSH, CDR2 LQKENI. Material for sequencing was naive CD4+ T cells sorted from blood. Subset here: CD45RA+ positively selected. The clonotype originates from a man aged 25 to 45 in good health. This sequence joins TRBV18 and TRBJ2-3, with D hard to call. CDR3 amino acids: CASSPGVVSQYF. The DNA for the CDR3 is TGTGCCAGCTCACCAGGGGTGGTGTCGCAGTATTTT.